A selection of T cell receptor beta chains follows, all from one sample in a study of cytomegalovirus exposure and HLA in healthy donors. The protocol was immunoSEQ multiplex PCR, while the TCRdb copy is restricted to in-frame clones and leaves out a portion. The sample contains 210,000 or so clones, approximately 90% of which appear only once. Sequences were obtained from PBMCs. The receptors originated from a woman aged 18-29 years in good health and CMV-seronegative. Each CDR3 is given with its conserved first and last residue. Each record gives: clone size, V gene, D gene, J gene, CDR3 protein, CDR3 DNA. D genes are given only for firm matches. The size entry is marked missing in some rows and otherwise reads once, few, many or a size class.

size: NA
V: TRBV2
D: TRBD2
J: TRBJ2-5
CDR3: CASRGEGPEKTQYF
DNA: TGTGCCAGCAGGGGGGAGGGGCCTGAGAAGACCCAGTACTTC

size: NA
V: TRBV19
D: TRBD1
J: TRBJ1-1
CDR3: CASSETGGPYTEAFF
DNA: TGTGCCAGTAGTGAAACAGGGGGACCCTACACTGAAGCTTTCTTT

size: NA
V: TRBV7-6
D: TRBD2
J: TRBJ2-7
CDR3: CASSPSSGRAYYEQYF
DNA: TGTGCCAGCAGCCCCTCGTCAGGGAGGGCCTACTACGAGCAGTACTTC

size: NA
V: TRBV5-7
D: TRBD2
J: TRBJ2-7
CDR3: CASSLSGTVYEQYF
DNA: TGTGCCAGCAGCTTGAGCGGGACGGTCTACGAGCAGTACTTC

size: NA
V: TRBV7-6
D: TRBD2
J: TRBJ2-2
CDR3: CASSPKWLAGDTGELFF
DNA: TGTGCCAGCAGCCCGAAATGGCTAGCGGGAGACACCGGGGAGCTGTTTTTT

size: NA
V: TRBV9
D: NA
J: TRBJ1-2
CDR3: CASSVVAQGNGGYTF
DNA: TGTGCCAGCAGCGTTGTGGCACAGGGTAACGGTGGCTACACCTTC

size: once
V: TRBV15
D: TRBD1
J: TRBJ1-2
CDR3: CATSRDKARTGYGYTF
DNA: TGTGCCACCAGCAGAGATAAAGCTAGGACAGGCTATGGCTACACCTTC

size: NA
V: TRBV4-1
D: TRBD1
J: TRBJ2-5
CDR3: CASSQGDRVIETQYF
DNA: TGCGCCAGCAGCCAAGGGGACAGGGTAATCGAGACCCAGTACTTC

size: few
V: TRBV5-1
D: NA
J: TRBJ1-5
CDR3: CASSLRGDSNQPQHF
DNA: TGCGCCAGCAGCTTGAGGGGTGATAGCAATCAGCCCCAGCATTTT

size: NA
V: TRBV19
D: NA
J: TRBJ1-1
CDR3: CASSIWEGPMNTEAFF
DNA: TGTGCCAGTAGTATATGGGAGGGACCAATGAACACTGAAGCTTTCTTT

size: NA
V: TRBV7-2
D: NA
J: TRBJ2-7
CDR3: CASSLVQGHEQYF
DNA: TGTGCCAGCAGCTTAGTTCAGGGCCACGAGCAGTACTTC

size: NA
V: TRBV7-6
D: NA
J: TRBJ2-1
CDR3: CASSTVRGAYNEQFF
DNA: TGTGCCAGCAGCACAGTCAGGGGCGCCTACAATGAGCAGTTCTTC

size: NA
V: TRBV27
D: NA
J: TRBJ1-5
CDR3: CASSYGGDQPQHF
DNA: TGTGCCAGCTCTTACGGGGGAGATCAGCCCCAGCATTTT

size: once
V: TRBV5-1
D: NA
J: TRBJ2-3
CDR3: CASSLSGLRTDTQYF
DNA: TGCGCCAGCAGCCTCAGCGGGTTACGCACAGATACGCAGTATTTT

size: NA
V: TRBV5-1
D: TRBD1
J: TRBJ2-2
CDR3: CASLDTGGTGELFF
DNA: TGCGCCAGCCTCGATACAGGGGGGACCGGGGAGCTGTTTTTT

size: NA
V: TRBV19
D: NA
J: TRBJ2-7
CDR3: CASSITGRSSYEQYF
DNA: TGTGCCAGTAGTATAACAGGAAGGAGCTCCTACGAGCAGTACTTC

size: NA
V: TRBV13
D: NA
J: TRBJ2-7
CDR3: CASSLGGRAPLEQYF
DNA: TGTGCCAGCAGCTTAGGCGGGAGAGCCCCCCTCGAGCAGTACTTC

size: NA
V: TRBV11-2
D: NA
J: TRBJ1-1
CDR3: CASSSLNRAGTEAFF
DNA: TGTGCCAGCAGCTCCTTGAACAGGGCCGGCACTGAAGCTTTCTTT

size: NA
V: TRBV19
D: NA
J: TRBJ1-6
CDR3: CASSSRTAGSALHF
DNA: TGTGCCAGTAGCTCGCGGACAGCCGGTTCGGCCCTCCACTTT

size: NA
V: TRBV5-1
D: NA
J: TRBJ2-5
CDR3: CASSLQGSETQYF
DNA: TGCGCCAGCAGCTTACAGGGTTCAGAGACCCAGTACTTC

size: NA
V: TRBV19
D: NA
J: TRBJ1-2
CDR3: CASSIRGLGYTF
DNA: TGTGCCAGTAGTATCCGGGGACTTGGCTACACCTTC

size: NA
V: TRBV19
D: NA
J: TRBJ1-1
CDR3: CASKLPGTEAFF
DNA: TGTGCCAGTAAATTGCCGGGCACTGAAGCTTTCTTT

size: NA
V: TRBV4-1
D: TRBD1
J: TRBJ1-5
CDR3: CASSHPEGQGHQPQHF
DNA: TGCGCCAGCAGCCACCCCGAGGGACAGGGGCATCAGCCCCAGCATTTT

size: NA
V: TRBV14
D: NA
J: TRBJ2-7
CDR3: CASSQDSRVYEQYF
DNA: TGTGCCAGCAGCCAAGATAGTCGAGTCTACGAGCAGTACTTC

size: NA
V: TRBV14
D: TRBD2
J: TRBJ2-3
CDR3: CASSQEGASGLLSTDTQYF
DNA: TGTGCCAGCAGCCAGGAGGGCGCTAGCGGGTTACTCTCCACAGATACGCAGTATTTT

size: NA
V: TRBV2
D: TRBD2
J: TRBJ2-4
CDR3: CASRYGTSSSRNIQYF
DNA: TGTGCCAGCAGATACGGGACTAGCAGTTCTCGAAACATTCAGTACTTC

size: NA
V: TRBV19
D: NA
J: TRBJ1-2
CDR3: CASSIPTGGYTF
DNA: TGTGCCAGTAGTATCCCCACGGGAGGCTACACCTTC

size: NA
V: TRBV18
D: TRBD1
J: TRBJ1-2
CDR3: CASSLSGGARYGYTF
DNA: TGTGCCAGCTCACTGTCAGGGGGCGCGAGGTATGGCTACACCTTC

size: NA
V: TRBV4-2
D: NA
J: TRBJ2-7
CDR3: CASSQVIQGDEQYF
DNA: TGTGCCAGCAGCCAAGTGATACAGGGCGACGAGCAGTACTTC

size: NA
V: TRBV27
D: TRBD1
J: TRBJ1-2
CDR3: CASSLGGPSNYGYTF
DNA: TGTGCCAGCAGCTTAGGGGGCCCCTCTAACTATGGCTACACCTTC

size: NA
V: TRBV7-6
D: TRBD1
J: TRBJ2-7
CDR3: CASSREPGTGKYF
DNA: TGTGCCAGCAGCCGCGAACCCGGGACAGGGAAGTACTTC

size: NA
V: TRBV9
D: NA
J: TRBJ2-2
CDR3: CASSVAGETHSTGELFF
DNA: TGTGCCAGCAGCGTAGCTGGGGAGACCCATAGCACCGGGGAGCTGTTTTTT

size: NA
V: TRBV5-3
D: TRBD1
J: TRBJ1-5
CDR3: CARRSTGLSNQPQHF
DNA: TGTGCCAGAAGATCGACAGGGCTTAGCAATCAGCCCCAGCATTTT

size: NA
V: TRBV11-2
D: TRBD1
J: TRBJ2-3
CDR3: CASSYRTGSTDTQYF
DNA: TGTGCCAGCAGCTATCGGACAGGTTCCACAGATACGCAGTATTTT

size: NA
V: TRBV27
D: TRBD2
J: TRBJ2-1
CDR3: CASSSPGRANNEQFF
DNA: TGTGCCAGCAGTTCCCCAGGGAGGGCTAACAATGAGCAGTTCTTC

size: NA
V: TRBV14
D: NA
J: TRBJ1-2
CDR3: CASSQDPAGYYGYTF
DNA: TGTGCCAGCAGCCAAGATCCCGCAGGGTACTATGGCTACACCTTC

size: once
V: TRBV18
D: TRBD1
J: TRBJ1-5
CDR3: CASSPIPGTDQPQHF
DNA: TGTGCCAGCTCACCGATACCTGGGACAGATCAGCCCCAGCATTTT

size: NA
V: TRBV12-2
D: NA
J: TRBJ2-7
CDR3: CASRLCGGRGYEQYF
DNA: TGTGCAAGTCGCTTATGTGGGGGCCGGGGCTACGAGCAGTACTTC

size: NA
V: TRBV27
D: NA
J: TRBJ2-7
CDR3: CASSLQGLYEQYF
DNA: TGTGCCAGCAGTCTCCAGGGTCTGTACGAGCAGTACTTC

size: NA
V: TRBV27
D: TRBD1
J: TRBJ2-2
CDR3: CASHRGGNTGELFF
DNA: TGTGCCAGCCACAGGGGCGGGAACACCGGGGAGCTGTTTTTT

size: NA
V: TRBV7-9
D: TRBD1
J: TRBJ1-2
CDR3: CASSANRGDGYTF
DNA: TGTGCCAGCAGCGCAAACAGGGGGGATGGCTACACCTTC

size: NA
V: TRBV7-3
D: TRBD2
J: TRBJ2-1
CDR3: CASSPFAGANTEQFF
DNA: TGTGCCAGCAGCCCCTTTGCGGGAGCCAACACTGAGCAGTTCTTC

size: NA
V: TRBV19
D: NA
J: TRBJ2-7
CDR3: CASSDAAGSYEQYF
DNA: TGTGCCAGTAGTGACGCCGCAGGCTCCTACGAGCAGTACTTC

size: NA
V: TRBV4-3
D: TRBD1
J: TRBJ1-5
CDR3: CASSPGQTNQPQHF
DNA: TGCGCCAGCAGCCCGGGACAGACCAATCAGCCCCAGCATTTT

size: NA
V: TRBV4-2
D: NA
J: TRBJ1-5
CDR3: CASSQDTGKNQPQHF
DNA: TGTGCCAGCAGCCAAGATACAGGAAAAAATCAGCCCCAGCATTTT

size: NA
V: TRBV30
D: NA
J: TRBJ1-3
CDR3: CAWRTTASGNTIYF
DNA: TGTGCCTGGAGGACGACAGCCTCTGGAAACACCATATATTTT

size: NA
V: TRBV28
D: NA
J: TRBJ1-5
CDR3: CASNLGGPQHF
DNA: TGTGCCAGCAATCTAGGGGGGCCCCAGCATTTT

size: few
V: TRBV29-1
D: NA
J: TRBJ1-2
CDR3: CSGAGTFDYTF
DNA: TGCAGCGGAGCCGGGACTTTCGACTACACCTTC

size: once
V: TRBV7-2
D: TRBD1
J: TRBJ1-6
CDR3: CASSLSGQRPRAYNSPLHF
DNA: TGTGCCAGCAGCTTGTCGGGACAGCGCCCCCGGGCATATAATTCACCCCTCCACTTT

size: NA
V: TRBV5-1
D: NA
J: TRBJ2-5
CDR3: CASRYGLQETQYF
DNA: TGCGCCAGCAGATACGGACTACAAGAGACCCAGTACTTC

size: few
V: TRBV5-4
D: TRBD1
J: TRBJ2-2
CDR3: CASRAGTGRFTGELFF
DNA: TGTGCCAGCAGGGCCGGGACAGGGAGATTCACCGGGGAGCTGTTTTTT

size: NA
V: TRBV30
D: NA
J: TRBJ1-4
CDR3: CAWRDRVNEKLFF
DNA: TGTGCCTGGAGGGACAGAGTTAATGAAAAACTGTTTTTT

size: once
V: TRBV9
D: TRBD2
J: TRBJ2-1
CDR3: CASSPGGFSGGPYNEQFF
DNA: TGTGCCAGCAGCCCAGGCGGGTTTAGCGGGGGACCTTACAATGAGCAGTTCTTC

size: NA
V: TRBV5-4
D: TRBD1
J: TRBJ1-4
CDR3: CASSLTLTGGSAGKLFF
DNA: TGTGCCAGCAGCTTGACCCTGACAGGGGGTAGCGCGGGAAAACTGTTTTTT

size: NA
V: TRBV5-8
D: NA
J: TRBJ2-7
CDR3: CASSLVEHYEQYF
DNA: TGTGCCAGCAGCTTGGTTGAACACTACGAGCAGTACTTC

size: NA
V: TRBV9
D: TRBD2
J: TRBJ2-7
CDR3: CASGRAGEQYF
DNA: TGTGCCAGCGGGAGGGCGGGGGAGCAGTACTTC

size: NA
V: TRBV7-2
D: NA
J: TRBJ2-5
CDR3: CASSLLRGEQETQYF
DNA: TGTGCCAGCAGCTTACTGCGGGGAGAACAAGAGACCCAGTACTTC